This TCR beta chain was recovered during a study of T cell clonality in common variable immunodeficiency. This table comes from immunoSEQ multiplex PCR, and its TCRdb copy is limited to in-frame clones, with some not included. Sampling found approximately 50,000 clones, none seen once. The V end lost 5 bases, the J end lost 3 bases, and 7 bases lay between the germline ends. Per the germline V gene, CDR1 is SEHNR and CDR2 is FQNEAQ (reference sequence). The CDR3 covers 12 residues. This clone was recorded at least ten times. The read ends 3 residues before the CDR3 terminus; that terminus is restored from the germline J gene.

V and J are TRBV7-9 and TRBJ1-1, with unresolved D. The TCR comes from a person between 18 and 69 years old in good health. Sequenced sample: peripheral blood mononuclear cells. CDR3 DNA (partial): TGTGCCAGCAGCCCTAGGTACACTGAA. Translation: CASSPRYTE. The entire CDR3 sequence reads CASSPRYTEAFF.